This TCR beta chain was identified in a study of T cell repertoires in cytomegalovirus infection (dated by TCRdb to about 2019). Study-level background: The HLA type of each donor mattered for the analysis, because public TCR beta signatures pointed to carriage of CMV infection along with the matching HLA type.

Reading from cysteine to phenylalanine, the CDR3 counts 13 amino acids. Only the CDR3 DNA stays, 39 bases, in frame from base 1. Relative to germline, V is 3 bases shorter and J is 5 bases shorter, with 10 bases between their ends. Notes on this clonotype: Which antigen it targets is not known. No qualities accompany the bases; no much larger clone lies one base away.

Here is what the overall study found, with its caveats: Cumulative frequency of public TCR beta family members discriminated carriers of CMV infection plus the relevant HLA type in this cohort and an independent approximately 350-donor cohort. The ex vivo response was dominated by HLA-C-restricted CMV-specific TCR beta clonotypes, and the single most frequent clonotype in two of eight donors was supplied by these HLA-C-restricted clonotypes.

These reads were obtained on an Illumina HiSeq 1500. TCRdb trimmed public reads at Q25 via fastp, called clones via MiXCR and kept in-frame beta chains. Entries are consolidated by CDR3 protein sequence, retaining the most common genes and DNA. This sample holds about 260,000 distinct CDR3 sequences; roughly 15% were observed only once. The top ten hold 7% to 9.5% of the sample. This TCR was sampled from a human donor in good health (CMV status not recorded). Some clones in this sample may be carry-over from other donors' samples. The chain employs TRBV12-3 or TRBV12-4 and TRBJ1-1; the D gene is not confidently resolved. Sequencing used PBMCs. The CDR3 protein sequence reads: CASSFGFETEAFF. Here is the DNA: TGTGCCAGCAGTTTTGGGTTTGAGACTGAAGCTTTCTTT.